This TCR beta chain was profiled in a study of blood T cell repertoires in COVID-19. Sequenced by immunoSEQ multiplex PCR; TCRdb stores in-frame clones only, minus some. This table holds 240,000 or so clones, approximately 86% found once. Germline values: CDR1 SEHNR, CDR2 FQNEAQ (reference sequence). The junction had 13 bases not matched to a gene; V was cut back by 0 bases and J by 6 bases. The CDR3 spans 19 residues. Input material: peripheral blood. This TCR derives from a woman aged 70-85 years with active or convalescent COVID-19. This chain joins TRBV7-9 and TRBJ1-6; TRBD1 aligns across 8 bases. The CDR3 loop is CASSLAFFSDRAINSPLHF. The CDR3, as DNA: TGTGCCAGCAGCTTAGCATTCTTCTCGGACAGGGCTATTAATTCACCCCTCCACTTT. Full variable domain (rest looked up from reference TRBV7-9 and TRBJ1-6): DTGVSQNPRHKITKRGQNVTFRCDPISEHNRLYWYRQTLGQGPEFLTYFQNEAQLEKSRLLSDRFSAERPKGSFSTLEIQRTEQGDSAMYLCASSLAFFSDRAINSPLHFGNGTRLTVT.